This T cell receptor (beta chain) appears in the sequencing data of a study of T cell responses to AZD1222 COVID-19 vaccine. Study-level findings and limits: At 160-218 and 743-854, vaccine-associated CD4 TCRs were dominant, and they spanned spike. Nearly half of spike-specific TCRs reportedly go after variant regions that carry no mutations. The donors showed a predominance of white British ancestry and of females, with possible underestimation of clonal diversity. Rises in breadth and depth of Spike-specific TCRs came after two AZD1222 doses.

In the case of this clone: The antigen is unknown.

Germline loops: CDR1 GTSNPN, CDR2 SVGIG (reference sequence). CDR3 length: 14 residues. V shed 4 bases and J shed 2 bases, with 14 bases lying between them. Sequenced by immunoSEQ multiplex PCR; TCRdb stores in-frame clones only, minus some. The sample lists over 150,000 clones, roughly 87% seen once, with 2.5% to 3% in the top ten. The specimen comprised peripheral blood, sampled on day 0 of AZD1222 vaccination. The chain couples TRBV30 to TRBJ1-2; D not certain. The sequence came from an adult in good health. Here the CDR3 reads CAWTGRFLNYGYTF. The CDR3 DNA reads as TGTGCCTGGACCGGGAGATTCCTAAACTATGGCTACACCTTC.